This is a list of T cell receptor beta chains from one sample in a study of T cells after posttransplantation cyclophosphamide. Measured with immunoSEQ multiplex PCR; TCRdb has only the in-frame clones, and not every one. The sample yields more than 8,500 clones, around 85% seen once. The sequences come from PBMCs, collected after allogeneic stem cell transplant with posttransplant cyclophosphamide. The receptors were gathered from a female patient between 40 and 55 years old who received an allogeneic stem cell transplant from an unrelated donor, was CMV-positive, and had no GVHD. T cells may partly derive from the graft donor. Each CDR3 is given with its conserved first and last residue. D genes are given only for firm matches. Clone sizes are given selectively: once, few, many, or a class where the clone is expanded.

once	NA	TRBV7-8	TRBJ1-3	TGTGCCAGCAGCTTCGGGGGGACCGGGACCGGAAACACCATATATTTT	CASSFGGTGTGNTIYF
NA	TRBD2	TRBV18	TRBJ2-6	TGTGCCAGCTCACCACCCCGGGGAGGGCTAGGGGCCAACGTCCTGACTTTC	CASSPPRGGLGANVLTF
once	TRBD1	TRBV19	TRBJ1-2	TGTGCCAGTAGTCCGGACAGGGCTCGTGGCTACACCTTC	CASSPDRARGYTF
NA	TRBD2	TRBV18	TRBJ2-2	TGTGCCAGCTCACCACCCGAGCGGGGAGAAACCGGGGAGCTGTTTTTT	CASSPPERGETGELFF
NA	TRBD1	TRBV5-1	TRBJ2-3	TGCGCCAGCAGCTTGAAGACAGGGGCTCTGGATACGCAGTATTTT	CASSLKTGALDTQYF
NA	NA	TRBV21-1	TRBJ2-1	TGTGCCAGCAGGAGGAAAGTAAACTACAATGAGCAGTTCTTC	CASRRKVNYNEQFF
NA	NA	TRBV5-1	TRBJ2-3	TGCGCCAGCAGCTCCAGGGAAACAGATACGCAGTATTTT	CASSSRETDTQYF
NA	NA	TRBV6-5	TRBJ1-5	TGTGCCAGCGGACAGCCCGAGGGGGATCAGCCCCAGCATTTT	CASGQPEGDQPQHF
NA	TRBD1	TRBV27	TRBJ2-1	TGTGCCAGCAGTTTTGGGACAGAGCCTACCAATGAGCAGTTCTTC	CASSFGTEPTNEQFF
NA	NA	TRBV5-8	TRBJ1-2	TGTGCCAGCAGCTTCCTGAGCGCCACATTGGCAGGGGACCATGGCTACACCTTC	CASSFLSATLAGDHGYTF
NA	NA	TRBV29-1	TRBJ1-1	TGCAGCGTTGACGCGGCTATGAACACTGAAGCTTTCTTT	CSVDAAMNTEAFF
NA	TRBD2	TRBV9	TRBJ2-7	TGTGCCAGCAGCCCAGCCGAGGGACTAGCGGGGACCTACGAGCAGTACTTC	CASSPAEGLAGTYEQYF
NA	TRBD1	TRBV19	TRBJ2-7	TGTGCCAGTAGTATAGGACAGGGATCCTACGAGCAGTACTTC	CASSIGQGSYEQYF
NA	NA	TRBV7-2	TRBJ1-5	TGTGCCAGCAGCCCCAGGGAGGCTCAGCCCCAGCATTTT	CASSPREAQPQHF
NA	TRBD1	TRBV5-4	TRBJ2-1	TGTGCCAGCAGCTTAACGGGACAGGGAATCAATGAGCAGTTCTTC	CASSLTGQGINEQFF
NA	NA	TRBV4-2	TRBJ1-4	TGTGCCAGCAGCCAGGGCCTCAGTCTCCGGAATGAAAAACTGTTTTTT	CASSQGLSLRNEKLFF
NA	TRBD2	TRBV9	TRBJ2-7	TGTGCCAGCGCCCCGTCGATCTCGGGACTAGAATCCTCCGAGCAGTACTTC	CASAPSISGLESSEQYF
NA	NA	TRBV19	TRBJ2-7	TGTGCCAGTAGCCCCATCGACAGCCCCTACGAGCAGTACTTC	CASSPIDSPYEQYF
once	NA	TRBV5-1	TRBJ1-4	TGCGCCAGCAGTTTAGGACTGTCAGGAGGAAGTAGTGAAAAACTGTTTTTT	CASSLGLSGGSSEKLFF
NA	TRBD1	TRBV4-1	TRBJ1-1	TGCGCCAGCAGCCATATTCAGACAGGGCCGATGAACACTGAAGCTTTCTTT	CASSHIQTGPMNTEAFF
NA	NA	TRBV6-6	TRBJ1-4	TGTGCCAGCAGTTACCGGCAGGGAGGAGAAAAACTGTTTTTT	CASSYRQGGEKLFF
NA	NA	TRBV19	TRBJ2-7	TGTGCCAGTAGTCCTACAGGGTGGAGCTACGAGCAGTACTTC	CASSPTGWSYEQYF
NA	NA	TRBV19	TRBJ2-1	TGTGCCAGTAGTATACCCCCCCGGGAGCAGTTCTTC	CASSIPPREQFF
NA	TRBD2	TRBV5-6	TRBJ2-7	TGTGCCAGCAGCCCCGTAAGCGGGGGGGCCTACGAGCAGTACTTC	CASSPVSGGAYEQYF
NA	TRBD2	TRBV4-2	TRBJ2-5	TGTGCCAGCAGCTCAGGACTAGCGGGGACGGAGACCCAGTACTTC	CASSSGLAGTETQYF
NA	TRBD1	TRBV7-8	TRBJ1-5	TGTGCCAGCAGCGGGGACAGCTCAGGGCAGCCCCAGCATTTT	CASSGDSSGQPQHF
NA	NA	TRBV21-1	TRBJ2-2	TGTGCCAGCAGCATGCCGGTGGTTGGCACCGGGGAGCTGTTTTTT	CASSMPVVGTGELFF
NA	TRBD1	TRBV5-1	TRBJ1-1	TGCGCCAGCAGCCAGAGCCCAGGGGGCACTGAAGCTTTCTTT	CASSQSPGGTEAFF
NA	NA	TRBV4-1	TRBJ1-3	TGCGCCAGCAGCCGTCCCTGGGGAGTTCTTGGAAACACCATATATTTT	CASSRPWGVLGNTIYF